The present TCR beta chain was sequenced within a study of T-cell memory formation after mild COVID-19. With constant-segment primers, 5'RACE yielded cDNA libraries of TCR alpha and TCR beta that carried sample barcodes and UMIs. From the 5' RACE reads, TCRdb called clonotypes with MiXCR, one entry per CDR3 protein. The sample holds 350,000 to 450,000 distinct CDR3 sequences; 25% to 30% are singletons and the top ten take approximately 12%. This CDR3 spans 14 amino acids. The V end lost 0 bases, the J end lost 2 bases, and 6 bases lay between the germline ends. Germline V CDR1 and CDR2: KGHDR, SFDVKD.

This rearrangement joins TRBV24-1 to TRBJ2-5; tentatively, D is TRBD1 (6 bases). This TCR was recovered from an adult woman who had mild COVID-19 (a few samples of this study predate the infection). Cell type and time point are not known. Specimen: PBMCs or a T cell subset sorted from them (not recorded which). This chain's CDR3 is CATSDLGQQETQYF. The CDR3 region has the DNA TGTGCCACCAGTGATTTGGGACAGCAAGAGACCCAGTACTTC.